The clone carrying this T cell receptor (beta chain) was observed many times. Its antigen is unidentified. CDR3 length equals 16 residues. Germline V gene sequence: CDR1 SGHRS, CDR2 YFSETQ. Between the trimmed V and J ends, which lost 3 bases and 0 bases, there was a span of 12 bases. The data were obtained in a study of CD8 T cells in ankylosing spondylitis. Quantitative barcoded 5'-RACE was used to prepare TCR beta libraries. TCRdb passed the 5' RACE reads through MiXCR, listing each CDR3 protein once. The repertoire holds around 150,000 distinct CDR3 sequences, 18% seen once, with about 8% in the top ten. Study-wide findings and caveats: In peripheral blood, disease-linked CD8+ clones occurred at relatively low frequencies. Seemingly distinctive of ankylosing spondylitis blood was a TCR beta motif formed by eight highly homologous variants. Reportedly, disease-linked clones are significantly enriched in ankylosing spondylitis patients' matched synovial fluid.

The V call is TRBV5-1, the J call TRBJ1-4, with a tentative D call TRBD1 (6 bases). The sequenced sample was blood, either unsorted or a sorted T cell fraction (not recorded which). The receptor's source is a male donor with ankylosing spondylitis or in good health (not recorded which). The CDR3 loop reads CASSYGGTATNEKLFF. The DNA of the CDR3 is TGCGCCAGCAGCTATGGGGGCACAGCAACTAATGAAAAACTGTTTTTT. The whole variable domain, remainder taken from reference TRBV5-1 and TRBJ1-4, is KAGVTQTPRYLIKTRGQQVTLSCSPISGHRSVSWYQQTPGQGLQFLFEYFSETQRNKGNFPGRFSGRQFSNSRSEMNVSTLELGDSALYLCASSYGGTATNEKLFFGSGTQLSVL.